This TCR beta chain was obtained from a study of shared clonotypes between healthy human individuals. Study-wide background: The study used three CD4 naive, three CD4 memory, two CD8 naive and one CD8 memory plate per donor. Study-level points and caveats: The study drew on few donors, limiting represented genetic and exposure-history diversity. Only blood was sampled; tissue repertoires likely differ. When naive CD4 clonotypes were compared across a few donors, roughly 4.9% were shared.

The assay was immunoSEQ multiplex PCR, and TCRdb's table has in-frame clones only and misses some. Here the sample spans about 340,000 clones, around 79% being singletons. About this clone: The antigen is undetermined.

Sequenced material: memory CD4+ T cells sorted from blood. Subset given: CD45RA-negative fraction. The receptor comes from a man between 25 and 39 years old in good health.

CDR3 region: CSDSGRGDTQYF. CDR3 in DNA: TGCAGCGATAGCGGCCGCGGGGATACGCAGTATTTT. The V and J genes are TRBV29-1 and TRBJ2-3; the D gene is possibly TRBD2 (6 bases). This CDR3 spans 12 amino acids. Trimming pared 7 bases from V and 6 bases from J, leaving 14 bases between. CDR1 is SQVTM, CDR2 ANQGSEA, per germline.